This TCR beta chain appears in the sequencing data of a study of T cell clones after liver transplantation. Across the whole study: Timepoints were pre-transplant, pre-withdrawal, and after withdrawal was completed or failed.

Findings and caveats of the study: Graft donor-reactive T cells may have migrated into the graft rather than being deleted. Circulating graft-donor-reactive CD4 TCRbeta sequences fell significantly post-transplant in 5 of 8 subjects.

V lost 2 bases and J lost 1, with 9 bases in between. Germline loops: CDR1 MNHNS, CDR2 SASEGT. This CDR3 spans 14 amino acids. Profiled with immunoSEQ multiplex PCR; TCRdb holds only in-frame clones, not every one. The data show approximately 7,000 clones, 70% seen once. Relative to its sample, this clone is large (0.1 to 1%). No antigen is known for it. The input for sequencing was CD8+ T cells from blood, taken before liver transplant. This receptor was identified in a human donor who received a liver transplant. The chain recombines TRBV6-1 with TRBJ2-7, with D unclear. Here the CDR3 reads CASSELEGSYEQYF. The DNA of the CDR3 is TGTGCCAGCAGTGAATTAGAAGGGTCCTACGAGCAGTACTTC.